The rows below give T cell receptor beta chains drawn from one sample of a study of control samples from healthy donors and cancer patients. Sequencing used immunoSEQ multiplex PCR; TCRdb keeps in-frame clones, though not all of them. The sample records 80,000 to 100,000 clones, about 79% being singletons. Sample: blood. Receptor source: a woman aged 30 to 39 in good health. Each CDR3 is given with its conserved first and last residue. A D gene is named only where the DNA matches it firmly. Size values are once, few and many counts, or a class for expanded clones, and some rows have none.

len	abundance	d_gene	v_gene	j_gene	CDR3nt	CDR3aa
13	.	.	TRBV19	TRBJ2-7	TGTGCCAGTAGTATAGGCACGGGATACGAGCAGTACTTC	CASSIGTGYEQYF
17	.	TRBD1	TRBV7-2	TRBJ1-1	TGTGCCAGCAGCTTAGCCAGGGGGCCACCGTTGAACACTGAAGCTTTCTTT	CASSLARGPPLNTEAFF
16	.	TRBD1	TRBV9	TRBJ2-2	TGTGCCAGCAGCGTCCGGGACAGGGGTTTAACCGGGGAGCTGTTTTTT	CASSVRDRGLTGELFF
14	.	.	TRBV19	TRBJ1-1	TGTGCCAGTAGGAGACTCCAGCCGAACACTGAAGCTTTCTTT	CASRRLQPNTEAFF
13	many	.	TRBV6-1	TRBJ2-7	TGTGCCAGCAGTGAACGTCCGGCCGGCGAGCAGTACTTC	CASSERPAGEQYF
14	.	.	TRBV9	TRBJ1-1	TGTGCCAGCAGCGTACAGGGAGAAGGGATAAGAGCTTTCTTT	CASSVQGEGIRAFF
12	.	.	TRBV7-2	TRBJ1-6	TGTGCCAGCAGCTTAGATAATTCACCCCTCCACTTT	CASSLDNSPLHF
15	.	.	TRBV18	TRBJ2-2	TGTGCCAGCTCGCCTACAGGGACGGGCACCGGGGAGCTGTTTTTT	CASSPTGTGTGELFF
14	.	.	TRBV11-1	TRBJ2-7	TGTGCCAGCAGCTTAGTCGTCTCCGGAGGCGAGCAGTACTTC	CASSLVVSGGEQYF
13	.	.	TRBV12-3/TRBV12-4	TRBJ2-7	TGTGCCAGCAGTCAGAAGACAGGAGGCGAGCAGTACTTC	CASSQKTGGEQYF
14	.	.	TRBV2	TRBJ2-7	TGTGCCAGCAGTGTGTATGATGCGACCTACGAGCAGTACTTC	CASSVYDATYEQYF
16	few	.	TRBV24-1	TRBJ1-5	TGTGCCACCAGTGATCGGGGGGGAGGCAGCAATCAGCCCCAGCATTTT	CATSDRGGGSNQPQHF
15	.	.	TRBV2	TRBJ1-2	TGTGCCAGCAGTGAAAACAACAGAGGACTATATGGCTACACCTTC	CASSENNRGLYGYTF
16	.	TRBD1	TRBV4-1	TRBJ2-5	TGCGCCAGCAGCCCGTCAACCGGGACAGGAGGGGAGACCCAGTACTTC	CASSPSTGTGGETQYF
12	.	.	TRBV5-5	TRBJ2-7	TGTGCCAGCAGCCCCGCGGGGAGGGAGCAGTACTTC	CASSPAGREQYF
16	.	TRBD2	TRBV7-8	TRBJ2-5	TGTGCCAGCAAGACTAGCGGGGGCCCTACCGGAGAGACCCAGTACTTC	CASKTSGGPTGETQYF
15	.	.	TRBV19	TRBJ1-1	TGTGCCAGTAGTATAGATCGGACAGAGTTGGCTGAAGCTTTCTTT	CASSIDRTELAEAFF
14	.	.	TRBV19	TRBJ1-1	TGTGCCAGTAGTATAAGACAGACGAACACTGAAGCTTTCTTT	CASSIRQTNTEAFF
16	.	.	TRBV11-3	TRBJ2-5	TGTGCCAGCAGCTTAGAATCCGGGGGTCCGCAAGAGACCCAGTACTTC	CASSLESGGPQETQYF
14	.	TRBD1	TRBV2	TRBJ1-3	TGTGCCAGCATCCCTGACAGGGCTGGAAACACCATATATTTT	CASIPDRAGNTIYF
15	.	TRBD1	TRBV5-4	TRBJ2-1	TGTGCCAGCAGCACGGGACAGGGGACCTACAATGAGCAGTTCTTC	CASSTGQGTYNEQFF
15	few	TRBD1	TRBV19	TRBJ1-2	TGTGCCAGTAGTCCTACCCCGGGACAGGGGGATGGCTACACCTTC	CASSPTPGQGDGYTF